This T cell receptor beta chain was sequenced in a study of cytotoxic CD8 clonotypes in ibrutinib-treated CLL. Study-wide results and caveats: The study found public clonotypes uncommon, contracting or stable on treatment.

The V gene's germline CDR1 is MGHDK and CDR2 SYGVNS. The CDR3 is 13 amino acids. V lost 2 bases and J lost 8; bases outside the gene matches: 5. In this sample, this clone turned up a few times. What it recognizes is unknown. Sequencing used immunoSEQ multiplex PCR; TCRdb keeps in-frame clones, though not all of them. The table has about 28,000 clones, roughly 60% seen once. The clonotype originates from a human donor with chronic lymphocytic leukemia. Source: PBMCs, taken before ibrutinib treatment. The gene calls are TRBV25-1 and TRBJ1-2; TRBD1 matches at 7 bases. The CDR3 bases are TGTGCCAGCAGTGAACCGACAGGGTTCGGCTACACCTTC. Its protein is CASSEPTGFGYTF.